Presented here are 13 T cell receptor beta chains from one specimen sequenced in a study of blood T cell repertoires in COVID-19. Sequenced by immunoSEQ multiplex PCR; TCRdb stores in-frame clones only, minus some. This sample has a few hundred thousand clones, with 70% to 90% found just once. The specimen sequenced was PBMCs or T cells enriched from blood (not recorded which). These receptors all stem from a woman aged 30 to 39 who had recovered from COVID-19.

This chain links TRBV24-1 with TRBJ2-3; maybe TRBD2 (5 bases). This CDR3 is 12 amino acids long. V lost 1 base to trimming and J lost 8 bases, with 6 bases between them. Germline V gene data show CDR1 as KGHDR and CDR2 as SFDVKD. CDR3 in DNA: TGTGCCACCAGTGATTTTGCGGGTACGCAGTATTTT. Residues: CATSDFAGTQYF.

The chain employs TRBV7-9 and TRBJ1-2; 8 positions agree with TRBD1. This CDR3 is built from 14 residues. Germline V gene lookup returns CDR1 SEHNR and CDR2 FQNEAQ (reference sequence). The V and J ends lost 5 bases and 8 bases, in that order; junction bases with no gene match: 10. CDR3 amino acids: CASSPWTGTYGYTF. In DNA form, the CDR3 reads TGTGCCAGCAGCCCCTGGACAGGGACCTACGGCTACACCTTC.

The chain carries TRBV6-5 and TRBJ1-3, with D maybe TRBD1 (5 bases). The CDR3 spans 14 residues. The germline V gene encodes CDR1 MNHEY and CDR2 SVGAGI. V dropped 4 bases and J dropped 4 bases, with 11 bases sitting between them. DNA for the CDR3: TGTGCCAGCAGTTTGGGGCCCACGGGAAACACCATATATTTT. It is translated as CASSLGPTGNTIYF.

V is TRBV7-2 and J is TRBJ1-1; D is perhaps TRBD1 (5 bases). The V end lost 3 bases, the J end lost 4 bases, and 18 bases lay between the germline ends. Germline CDR1 and CDR2: SGHTA and FQGNSA. The CDR3 is 16 residues long. DNA of the CDR3: TGTGCCAGCAGCTTCCTCGATTCAGGGTGGGGCACTGAAGCTTTCTTT. Protein sequence: CASSFLDSGWGTEAFF.

This rearrangement joins TRBV5-1 to TRBJ2-7; 7 positions match TRBD1. The CDR3 spans 13 residues. Germline V gene sequence: CDR1 SGHRS, CDR2 YFSETQ. V lost 2 bases and J lost 7; bases outside the gene matches: 6. Written as DNA, the CDR3 is TGCGCCAGCAGCTTACAGGGGTTCGGGGAGCAGTACTTC. It encodes CASSLQGFGEQYF.

The table lists this clone with a few counts. The rearrangement links TRBV27 to TRBJ1-6; perhaps TRBD1 as D (5 bases). The length of the CDR3 is 14 residues. V lost 4 bases and J 10 bases, leaving 14 bases between the germline ends. Looked up from germline, CDR1 is MNHEY and CDR2 is SMNVEV (reference sequence). The DNA for the CDR3 is TGTGCCAGCAGTTCCTGGGGCGGTGAGTCACCCCTCCACTTT. It specifies CASSSWGGESPLHF.

This rearrangement joins TRBV18 to TRBJ1-4; D is unresolved. Trimming pared 1 base from V and 0 bases from J, leaving 9 bases between. CDR3 length equals 16 residues. Germline V gene sequence: CDR1 KGHSH, CDR2 LQKENI. This chain's CDR3 is CASSPRAAATNEKLFF. The CDR3 DNA is TGTGCCAGCTCACCACGGGCAGCTGCAACTAATGAAAAACTGTTTTTT. Drawing the rest from reference TRBV18 and TRBJ1-4, the complete variable domain is NAGVMQNPRHLVRRRGQEARLRCSPMKGHSHVYWYRQLPEEGLKFMVYLQKENIIDESGMPKERFSAEFPKEGPSILRIQQVVRGDSAAYFCASSPRAAATNEKLFFGSGTQLSVL.

The rearrangement uses TRBV19 and TRBJ2-3; D unresolved. V was trimmed by 0 bases and J by 8 bases, leaving 12 bases between them. Germline V gene sequence: CDR1 LNHDA, CDR2 SQIVND (reference sequence). This CDR3 comprises 14 residues. This CDR3 is CASSIDGPAATQYF. In DNA, the CDR3 is TGTGCCAGTAGTATAGATGGCCCCGCGGCTACGCAGTATTTT.

This chain links TRBV6-2 or TRBV6-3 with TRBJ2-5; possible D gene TRBD1, 6 bases. The CDR3 extends over 14 amino acids. Germline CDR1 is MNHEY and CDR2 is SVGEGT. V was clipped by 3 bases and J by 7 bases, with 15 bases between them. CDR3 coding DNA: TGTGCCAGCAGTTATCAGGCAGGGGATCGGACCCAGTACTTC. Its protein product is CASSYQAGDRTQYF.

The gene calls are TRBV27 and TRBJ1-2; possibly TRBD1 for D (5 bases). V was shortened by 1 base and J by 4 bases, with 10 bases between the two germline ends. The germline CDR1 and CDR2 sequences are MNHEY and SMNVEV (reference sequence). This CDR3 spans 14 amino acids. CDR3 amino acids: CASSLLGPPYGYTF. CDR3 nucleotide sequence: TGTGCCAGCAGTTTATTGGGGCCGCCCTATGGCTACACCTTC.

This clone came up once. The chain's CDR3 is CASRTTGGAGSDTQYF. Written as DNA, the CDR3 is TGTGCCAGTAGGACCACAGGGGGCGCGGGGTCGGATACGCAGTATTTT. The chain joins TRBV19 to TRBJ2-3; 9 positions match TRBD1. Germline CDR1 LNHDA, CDR2 SQIVND (reference sequence). V gave up 6 bases and J gave up 6 bases; unmatched junction bases: 13. The CDR3 sequence is 16 residues long. The full variable domain, rest sourced from reference TRBV19 and TRBJ2-3, is DGGITQSPKYLFRKEGQNVTLSCEQNLNHDAMYWYRQDPGQGLRLIYYSQIVNDFQKGDIAEGYSVSREKKESFPLTVTSAQKNPTAFYLCASRTTGGAGSDTQYFGPGTRLTVL.

This clone was seen more than once but under ten times. This chain's CDR3 is CASSLLHKNTEAFF. The CDR3, as DNA: TGTGCCAGCAGTTTATTGCACAAAAACACTGAAGCTTTCTTT. The chain uses TRBV27 and TRBJ1-1; no clear D. Germline V lookup: CDR1 MNHEY, CDR2 SMNVEV (reference sequence). Trimming took off 1 base at V and 2 bases at J, with 8 bases between the two ends. This CDR3 is built from 14 residues.

This CDR3 reads CASSPLRQGWAEAFF. The CDR3 nucleotides are TGTGCCAGCTCACCCCTTAGACAGGGGTGGGCTGAAGCTTTCTTT. The chain has TRBV18 and TRBJ1-1; 8 bases line up with TRBD1. From germline, CDR1 is KGHSH and CDR2 LQKENI. J gave up 6 bases and V 3 bases, and 9 bases lay outside the gene matches. The CDR3 consists of 15 residues.